This TCR beta chain was recorded in a study of T cells in Graves' hyperthyroidism and ophthalmopathy. As concerns this clonotype: Its matching antigen is unknown.

RNA transcripts were the template for amplifying TCR beta CDR3 regions. A first-round RT-PCR of the TCR CDR3 used the HTBI primer set. TCRdb re-derived calls from the multiplex PCR reads in MiXCR, one entry per CDR3 protein. The sample contains 640,000 or so distinct CDR3 sequences, roughly 14% of which appear only once. Patients showing uncontrolled infection, other autoimmune disease, pregnancy or lactation were ineligible. The CDR3 sequence is 15 residues long. V dropped 5 bases and J dropped 0; count of bases not matched to a gene: 6. From germline, CDR1 is MNHNS and CDR2 SASEGT. General observations from the study: Ophthalmopathy, as predicted by the model, came a median 6.5 months after the prediction. Among clonotypes expanded in thyroid above 0.001, most were also found in blood.

The source material was blood. The sequence was obtained from a woman in her thirties or forties with Graves' ophthalmopathy. V gene TRBV6-1 combines with J gene TRBJ1-1, with 7 positions matching TRBD1. The CDR3 coding sequence is TGTGCCAGCAGTCCAAGGGGGCAGGTGAACACTGAAGCTTTCTTT. It yields the protein CASSPRGQVNTEAFF.